The 30 T cell receptor beta chains given below trace back to one sample, sequenced in a study of T cells after yellow fever vaccination. MiXCR, run by TCRdb on the 5' RACE reads, gives a single entry per CDR3 protein. The sample has some 340,000 distinct CDR3 sequences; about 11% are singletons. The specimen comprised CD4+ T cells sorted from PBMCs, sampled 45 days after the yellow fever booster vaccination. The receptor source for this set is a man between 18 and 29 years old who received the YFV17D yellow fever vaccine.

The chain uses TRBV12-3 or TRBV12-4 and TRBJ2-5, with 7 bases identical to TRBD2. The CDR3 runs to 16 residues. Trimming at V came to 10 bases and at J to 2 bases, leaving 16 bases not matched to a gene. CDR3 bases: TGTGCCACCATCCTATTCCGGGGGAGGGAGCAAGAGACCCAGTACTTC. Amino acid sequence: CATILFRGREQETQYF.

The V and J genes are TRBV4-2 and TRBJ2-7, with D perhaps TRBD2 (5 bases). Trimming shortened V by 11 bases and J by 9 bases, and 11 bases separated the two germline ends. This CDR3 has 9 amino acids. CDR1 and CDR2 (germline): LGHNA, YNFKEQ. CDR3 DNA: TGTGCCGTTCCCGGAGGGCAGTACGTC. Its protein is CAVPGGQYV.

At least ten counts were recorded for this clonotype. This chain joins TRBV5-6 and TRBJ2-2; possible D gene TRBD1, 6 bases. Germline-derived CDR1 and CDR2 are SGHDT and YYEEEE. The CDR3 is 15 amino acids. V lost 3 bases and J 6 bases, leaving 15 bases between the germline ends. This CDR3 reads CASSSEKQGAGELFF. The CDR3 DNA sequence: TGTGCCAGCAGCTCAGAGAAACAGGGCGCCGGGGAGCTGTTTTTT.

Many counts were recorded for this clonotype. The chain employs TRBV2 and TRBJ2-5; maybe TRBD2 (6 bases). CDR3 length: 14 residues. V was cut by 3 bases and J by 1 base, with 9 bases left in between. Germline values: CDR1 SNHLY, CDR2 FYNNEI. This CDR3 is CASSEWDFQETQYF. DNA of the CDR3: TGTGCCAGCAGTGAGTGGGACTTCCAAGAGACCCAGTACTTC.

This clonotype was counted between two and nine times. This rearrangement joins TRBV29-1 to TRBJ2-7; no clear D. The CDR3 has 11 residues. The germline CDR1 and CDR2 sequences are SQVTM and ANQGSEA. Trimming took 3 bases from V and 4 from J, leaving 7 bases between them. CDR3 in DNA: TGCAGCGTTGACAGCTATTACGAGCAGTACTTC. Translating it yields CSVDSYYEQYF.

The sample holds a few counts of this clonotype. V usage is TRBV3-1 and J usage is TRBJ2-3; 8 bases agree with TRBD2. V shed 4 bases, J shed 4 bases, and the junction held 13 bases outside the gene matches. CDR3 length equals 17 residues. CDR1 LGHDT and CDR2 YNNKEL come from the germline V gene (reference sequence). The CDR3 reads CASSRPPGRGVSDTQYF. The CDR3 DNA reads TGTGCCAGCAGCCGGCCCCCGGGGCGGGGGGTATCAGATACGCAGTATTTT.

A few counts support this clonotype. The V gene is TRBV5-1, the J gene TRBJ2-3, with 14 bases aligning to TRBD2. The CDR3 totals 18 residues. Germline CDR1 reads SGHRS; CDR2 reads YFSETQ. Trimming took 1 base from V and 1 from J; bases not matched to a gene: 5. The DNA of the CDR3 is TGCGCCAGCAGCTTGCGGACTAGCGGGGGGCCGCGCACAGATACGCAGTATTTT. This sequence encodes CASSLRTSGGPRTDTQYF.

This chain links TRBV5-1 with TRBJ2-6; D is undetermined. Germline assignment: CDR1 SGHRS and CDR2 YFSETQ. The CDR3 sequence is 16 residues long. V dropped 0 bases and J dropped 3 bases, with 10 bases sitting between them. As DNA, the CDR3 is TGCGCCAGCAGCTTGGCCCCCACTTTTGGGGCCAACGTCCTGACTTTC. Residues: CASSLAPTFGANVLTF. Full variable domain (rest looked up from reference TRBV5-1 and TRBJ2-6): KAGVTQTPRYLIKTRGQQVTLSCSPISGHRSVSWYQQTPGQGLQFLFEYFSETQRNKGNFPGRFSGRQFSNSRSEMNVSTLELGDSALYLCASSLAPTFGANVLTFGAGSRLTVL.

This chain joins TRBV7-9 and TRBJ2-1; 9 bases are shared with TRBD1. This CDR3 contains 18 residues. The V gene's germline CDR1 is SEHNR and CDR2 FQNEAQ (reference sequence). The junction had 20 bases not matched to a gene; V was cut back by 5 bases and J by 9 bases. Here the CDR3 reads CASSLWTGVARQIVEQFF. DNA of the CDR3: TGTGCCAGCAGCCTCTGGACAGGGGTCGCCCGCCAAATAGTTGAGCAGTTCTTC.

The rearrangement links TRBV12-3 or TRBV12-4 to TRBJ1-1; unclear D gene. Trimming took off 6 bases at V and 0 bases at J, with 8 bases between the two ends. This CDR3 has 13 residues. The CDR3 sequence: CASSFLMNTEAFF. The CDR3 DNA is TGTGCCAGCAGCTTCCTAATGAACACTGAAGCTTTCTTT.

The chain recombines TRBV10-3 with TRBJ1-2, with D perhaps TRBD1 (6 bases). The V gene lost 6 bases and the J gene lost 3 bases, with 14 bases spanning the gap. This CDR3 is 14 amino acids long. Per germline, CDR1 ENHRY and CDR2 SYGVKD. This CDR3 is CAISQTGRDYGYTF. In DNA form, the CDR3 reads TGTGCCATCAGCCAAACAGGGAGAGACTATGGCTACACCTTC.

This clonotype has only a few counts. This chain uses TRBV6-2 or TRBV6-3 with TRBJ2-7; 7 positions agree with TRBD1. Per germline, CDR1 MNHEY and CDR2 SVGEGT. The trim removed 7 bases at V and 2 bases at J, leaving 14 bases unmatched. The CDR3 runs to 16 residues. For the CDR3, the DNA is TGTGCCAGCAACCGACGGGGCTCAGGGGGTACCTACGAGCAGTACTTC. Residues: CASNRRGSGGTYEQYF.

This chain joins TRBV7-2 and TRBJ2-5; TRBD2 might be the D (7 bases). V was clipped by 5 bases and J by 3 bases, with 13 bases between them. This CDR3 is built from 14 residues. CDR1 and CDR2 (germline): SGHTA, FQGNSA. As DNA, the CDR3 is TGTGCCAGCAGCCCTTTAGGGGGGGAAGAGACCCAGTACTTC. Translating it yields CASSPLGGEETQYF.

The chain uses TRBV11-2 and TRBJ2-2, with 7 positions matching TRBD2. V trimming: 4 bases; J trimming: 4 bases; junction bases outside the gene matches: 9. The CDR3 is 16 amino acids. Germline assignment: CDR1 SGHAT and CDR2 FQNNGV. The CDR3 DNA follows: TGTGCCAGCAGCTCCTTAAAGCGGGGAATCACCGGGGAGCTGTTTTTT. Encoded protein: CASSSLKRGITGELFF.

This clonotype came up many times. J is TRBJ1-2 and V is TRBV29-1; maybe TRBD1 (5 bases). CDR1 is SQVTM and CDR2 is ANQGSEA in the germline V gene. V lost 6 bases, J lost 4 bases, and 18 bases lay in between. The CDR3 is made up of 14 amino acids. CDR3 in amino acids: CSVRRIAGSYGYTF. In nucleotides, the CDR3 is TGCAGCGTCCGACGAATTGCAGGGTCCTATGGCTACACCTTC.

This clonotype was counted at least ten times. The chain has TRBV5-1 and TRBJ1-4; a possible D gene is TRBD1 (5 bases). This CDR3 contains 16 residues. Trimming pared 2 bases from V and 7 bases from J, leaving 18 bases between. Per germline, CDR1 SGHRS and CDR2 YFSETQ. DNA for the CDR3: TGCGCCAGCAGCTTTGGGACGGTATCATCGGGTGAAAAACTGTTTTTT. Translated, it gives CASSFGTVSSGEKLFF. Using reference TRBV5-1 and TRBJ1-4 for the parts outside the CDR3, the full variable domain is KAGVTQTPRYLIKTRGQQVTLSCSPISGHRSVSWYQQTPGQGLQFLFEYFSETQRNKGNFPGRFSGRQFSNSRSEMNVSTLELGDSALYLCASSFGTVSSGEKLFFGSGTQLSVL.

The table lists this clonotype with a few counts. The chain is built from TRBV30 and TRBJ2-3; no reliable D call. Per the germline V gene, CDR1 is GTSNPN and CDR2 is SVGIG (reference sequence). V lost 5 bases and J lost 4, with 10 bases in between. The CDR3 runs 12 residues. CDR3 in amino acids: CAWSEGSDTQYF. Here the CDR3 DNA reads TGTGCCTGGTCGGAAGGATCAGATACGCAGTATTTT. Complete variable domain (other parts from reference TRBV30 and TRBJ2-3): SQTIHQWPATLVQPVGSPLSLECTVEGTSNPNLYWYRQAAGRGLQLLFYSVGIGQISSEVPQNLSASRPQDRQFILSSKKLLLSDSGFYLCAWSEGSDTQYFGPGTRLTVL.

This clonotype was seen repeatedly, ten times or more. The genes are TRBV10-3 and TRBJ2-3; D may be TRBD2 (5 bases). Looked up from germline, CDR1 is ENHRY and CDR2 is SYGVKD. This CDR3 is 13 amino acids long. Trimming pared 0 bases from V and 4 bases from J, leaving 5 bases between. The DNA for the CDR3 is TGTGCCATCAGTGAGTCGAGGGCAGATACGCAGTATTTT. Translation gives CAISESRADTQYF.

CDR3 protein: CSAYRDGNSPLHF. DNA for the CDR3: TGCAGTGCTTACAGGGATGGGAATTCACCCCTCCACTTT. V is TRBV20-1 and J is TRBJ1-6; a weak D match, TRBD1 (6 bases). The V gene lost 5 bases and the J gene lost 7 bases, with 12 bases spanning the gap. The V gene's germline CDR1 is DFQATT and CDR2 SNEGSKA (reference sequence). The CDR3 consists of 13 residues.

In this sample, this clonotype turned up many times. This sequence joins TRBV28 and TRBJ2-1; D not certain. The germline V gene encodes CDR1 MDHEN and CDR2 SYDVKM. The CDR3 sequence is 14 residues long. V was shortened by 3 bases and J by 5 bases, with 11 bases between the two germline ends. In nucleotides, the CDR3 is TGTGCCAGCAGTTTCCCAGAGCGCAACAATGAGCAGTTCTTC. Translated: CASSFPERNNEQFF.

This clonotype has ten or more counts. V and J are TRBV20-1 and TRBJ2-3, with 12 bases lining up with TRBD2. Unmatched junction bases numbered 12, after V lost 6 bases and J lost 2 bases. Germline-derived CDR1 and CDR2 are DFQATT and SNEGSKA (reference sequence). This CDR3 contains 17 residues. CDR3 bases: TGCAGTGCAACACGTCCGGGACTAGCGGGCCACACAGATACGCAGTATTTT. The encoded protein is CSATRPGLAGHTDTQYF.

This chain joins TRBV28 and TRBJ2-1; no clear D. The length of the CDR3 is 16 residues. Germline lookup yields CDR1 MDHEN and CDR2 SYDVKM. V gave up 5 bases and J gave up 0 bases, with 14 bases separating them. CDR3 sequence reads: CASSGVLSSSYNEQFF. The CDR3 coding sequence is TGTGCCAGCAGTGGGGTCCTCTCGAGCTCCTACAATGAGCAGTTCTTC. Drawing the rest from reference TRBV28 and TRBJ2-1, the complete variable domain is DVKVTQSSRYLVKRTGEKVFLECVQDMDHENMFWYRQDPGLGLRLIYFSYDVKMKEKGDIPEGYSVSREKKERFSLILESASTNQTSMYLCASSGVLSSSYNEQFFGPGTRLTVL.

In this sample, this clonotype turned up a few times. The gene calls are TRBV12-3 or TRBV12-4 and TRBJ2-3, with TRBD2 as a possible D gene (6 bases). The CDR3 length is 15 residues. V shed 6 bases and J shed 5 bases, with 18 bases lying between them. CDR3 residues: CASRPAGLEGDTQYF. The CDR3 DNA is TGTGCCAGCAGGCCCGCAGGGTTGGAGGGAGATACGCAGTATTTT.

In this sample, this clonotype turned up a few times. The chain uses TRBV27 and TRBJ2-1; 8 bases match TRBD2. J lost 7 bases, V lost 4 bases, and 12 bases had no gene match. The germline CDR1 and CDR2 sequences are MNHEY and SMNVEV (reference sequence). The CDR3 is made up of 16 amino acids. CDR3 coding DNA: TGTGCCAGCAGTTCCTCCGGGGGGGCCTTGTGGAATGAGCAGTTCTTC. This translates into CASSSSGGALWNEQFF.

This clonotype has a count of ten or more. The J gene is TRBJ2-7, the V gene TRBV4-3; a weak D match, TRBD1 (5 bases). V lost 3 bases to trimming and J lost 3 bases, with 15 bases between them. CDR1 and CDR2 from the germline V gene are LGHNA and YSLEER. The CDR3 sequence is 15 residues long. The CDR3 coding sequence is TGCGCCAGCAGCCACCTAAGGGGTCACTACTACGAGCAGTACGTC. Translated: CASSHLRGHYYEQYV.

The chain carries TRBV2 and TRBJ2-5; the match to TRBD2 covers 8 bases. V lost 9 bases and J lost 3; bases outside the gene matches: 3. Germline loops: CDR1 SNHLY, CDR2 FYNNEI. The CDR3 sequence is 12 residues long. Written as DNA, the CDR3 is TGTGCCAGGCGGGGGGACGAAGAGACCCAGTACTTC. This gives the protein CARRGDEETQYF. The full variable domain, completed using reference TRBV2 and TRBJ2-5, is EPEVTQTPSHQVTQMGQEVILRCVPISNHLYFYWYRQILGQKVEFLVSFYNNEISEKSEIFDDQFSVERPDGSNFTLKIRSTKLEDSAMYFCARRGDEETQYFGPGTRLLVL.

This clonotype was observed a handful of times. The chain joins TRBV6-5 to TRBJ1-1; the D gene is possibly TRBD1 (6 bases). The CDR3 is made up of 15 amino acids. CDR1 MNHEY and CDR2 SVGAGI come from the germline V gene. The germline V and J ends were trimmed by 0 bases and 6 bases, with 14 bases remaining between them. CDR3 DNA: TGTGCCAGCAGTTACTCGATATCAGGGGTCTCTGAAGCTTTCTTT. Translated, it gives CASSYSISGVSEAFF.

The chain joins TRBV7-9 to TRBJ2-1; D ambiguous. Trimming pared 0 bases from V and 3 bases from J, leaving 6 bases between. Germline V gene lookup returns CDR1 SEHNR and CDR2 FQNEAQ (reference sequence). This CDR3 is built from 14 residues. CDR3 nucleotide sequence: TGTGCCAGCAGCTTAGCGTCAGTCTACAATGAGCAGTTCTTC. It codes for CASSLASVYNEQFF.

V gene TRBV7-2 combines with J gene TRBJ2-2; no definite D call. From germline, CDR1 is SGHTA and CDR2 FQGNSA. This CDR3 has 12 amino acids. The V and J ends lost 7 bases and 6 bases respectively, with 9 bases between them. The CDR3 DNA reads TGTGCCAGCACCCGTTTCGCCGGGGAGCTGTTTTTT. Its protein is CASTRFAGELFF. Using reference TRBV7-2 and TRBJ2-2 for the parts outside the CDR3, the full variable domain is GAGVSQSPSNKVTEKGKDVELRCDPISGHTALYWYRQSLGQGLEFLIYFQGNSAPDKSGLPSDRFSAERTGGSVSTLTIQRTQQEDSAVYLCASTRFAGELFFGEGSRLTVL.

The chain joins TRBV20-1 to TRBJ2-3; tentatively, D is TRBD2 (5 bases). Germline loops: CDR1 DFQATT, CDR2 SNEGSKA (reference sequence). The CDR3 is made up of 14 amino acids. V gave up 5 bases and J gave up 2 bases, with 14 bases separating them. CDR3: CSAPLGGNTDTQYF. The CDR3 coding sequence is TGCAGTGCTCCGCTAGGAGGAAACACAGATACGCAGTATTTT.